The clone carrying this TCR beta chain was observed a single time. Its antigen is unknown. Going into DNA extraction, samples held roughly 0.9-11 million cryopreserved PBMC. The data were obtained in a study of long-term antiretroviral therapy in people with HIV. General study results and limits: The study found narrower CDR3 length ranges in HIV repertoires than in controls. ART preceded a rise in diversity that nonetheless stayed lower than in transplant donor controls. Pre-ART-expanded clones dominated the repertoire at all time points.

J lost 5 bases, V lost 10 bases, and 7 bases had no gene match. Germline values: CDR1 SEHNR, CDR2 FQNEAQ (reference sequence). The CDR3 spans 15 residues. With survey level as its setting, the immunoSEQ assay was v3.0. Assay: immunoSEQ multiplex PCR; the TCRdb copy retains only in-frame clones and omits some. The table lists tens of thousands of clones, 75% to 85% of them singletons. The specimen comprised unsorted PBMCs, sampled 0.3 years after starting antiretroviral therapy. The sequence was obtained from a man aged 35 to 55 with HIV. The chain carries TRBV7-9 and TRBJ2-1; 14 bases fit TRBD2. The CDR3 bases are TGTGCCACCGGGACTAGCGGGAGAAGGAACAATGAGCAGTTCTTC. Protein: CATGTSGRRNNEQFF.